This is a list of T cell receptor beta chains from one sample in a study of blood T cell repertoires in COVID-19. Libraries were prepared by immunoSEQ multiplex PCR; TCRdb keeps only in-frame clonotypes and omits some of them. Of about 370,000 clones in the sample, just under 90% are singletons; the top ten hold 1.7%. Sequenced input: PBMCs or T cells enriched from blood (not recorded which). Source of these receptors: a woman in her thirties who had recovered from COVID-19. Both conserved end residues are part of each CDR3. A D gene is named only where the DNA matches it firmly. Part of the rows lack a size; the others show once, few, many or a class for expanded clones.

D	J	V	size	CDR3	DNA
TRBD1	TRBJ1-2	TRBV12-5	.	CASGANIGQAYGYTF	TGTGCTAGTGGTGCCAATATCGGACAGGCTTATGGCTACACCTTC
.	TRBJ1-3	TRBV10-1	.	CASSEGVSGNTIYF	TGCGCCAGCAGTGAAGGGGTCTCTGGAAACACCATATATTTT
TRBD2	TRBJ2-6	TRBV6-4	few	CASSTSGDSGANVLTF	TGTGCCAGCAGTACTAGCGGGGATTCTGGGGCCAACGTCCTGACTTTC
TRBD2	TRBJ2-1	TRBV15	once	CATSSPLGTRNYNEQFF	TGTGCCACCAGCAGCCCATTAGGGACTAGAAACTACAATGAGCAGTTCTTC
.	TRBJ1-1	TRBV5-1	.	CASSLQGLGNTEAFF	TGCGCCAGCAGCTTGCAGGGGCTTGGGAACACTGAAGCTTTCTTT
TRBD2	TRBJ2-2	TRBV19	.	CASSKRLAGGPGELFF	TGTGCCAGTAGTAAGCGCCTAGCGGGAGGTCCCGGGGAGCTGTTTTTT
.	TRBJ1-1	TRBV30	.	CAWRVKAGYTEAFF	TGTGCCTGGAGAGTCAAAGCAGGATACACTGAAGCTTTCTTT
.	TRBJ1-1	TRBV2	.	CASSAQGMDTEAFF	TGTGCCAGCAGTGCACAGGGTATGGACACTGAAGCTTTCTTT
TRBD1	TRBJ2-7	TRBV6-5	once	CASSSSGGLYNEQYF	TGTGCCAGCAGTTCATCAGGGGGCCTCTACAACGAGCAGTACTTC
TRBD1	TRBJ2-1	TRBV30	.	CAYGQGLYNEQFF	TGTGCCTATGGACAGGGCTTATACAATGAGCAGTTCTTC
TRBD1	TRBJ1-2	TRBV7-2	.	CASSSGQGNYGYTF	TGTGCCAGCAGCTCTGGACAGGGAAACTATGGCTACACCTTC
TRBD1	TRBJ2-1	TRBV11-1	.	CASSRREQGAYNEQFF	TGTGCCAGCAGCCGGCGCGAGCAGGGGGCCTACAATGAGCAGTTCTTC
TRBD2	TRBJ2-1	TRBV27	.	CASSLSSGGPIEQFF	TGTGCCAGCAGTTTATCGTCGGGAGGGCCGATTGAGCAGTTCTTC
.	TRBJ1-2	TRBV27	.	CASSLFGGYGYTF	TGTGCCAGCAGTTTATTTGGAGGCTATGGCTACACCTTC
.	TRBJ2-2	TRBV6-4	.	CASSDSGGTYTGELFF	TGTGCCAGCAGTGACTCGGGCGGGACCTACACCGGGGAGCTGTTTTTT
TRBD1	TRBJ2-1	TRBV11-2	.	CASGRQGAYEQFF	TGTGCCAGCGGCCGACAGGGGGCGTACGAGCAGTTCTTC
.	TRBJ2-5	TRBV4-1	few	CASSQEGRQETQYF	TGCGCCAGCAGCCAAGAAGGGAGACAAGAGACCCAGTACTTC
TRBD1	TRBJ1-5	TRBV15	.	CATSRDIQGGNQPQHF	TGTGCCACCAGCAGAGATATACAGGGGGGGAATCAGCCCCAGCATTTT
TRBD1	TRBJ1-1	TRBV19	.	CASSLTGGATPEAFF	TGTGCCAGTAGTTTAACAGGGGGCGCGACCCCTGAAGCTTTCTTT
TRBD1	TRBJ2-2	TRBV9	.	CASSAQTGLYGELFF	TGTGCCAGCAGCGCTCAGACAGGGTTGTACGGGGAGCTGTTTTTT
.	TRBJ1-2	TRBV9	few	CASSGGPTHGYTF	TGTGCCAGCAGTGGCGGGCCGACACATGGCTACACCTTC
TRBD2	TRBJ2-3	TRBV5-1	.	CASSLAGLAGGTDTQYF	TGCGCCAGCAGCTTGGCCGGACTAGCGGGTGGCACAGATACGCAGTATTTT
TRBD1	TRBJ1-2	TRBV11-1	.	CASSMPGQGDIYGYTF	TGTGCCAGCAGCATGCCGGGACAGGGCGATATCTATGGCTACACCTTC
TRBD2	TRBJ2-1	TRBV11-3	.	CASSFGINSGRDSPYNEQFF	TGTGCCAGCAGCTTCGGTATCAATAGCGGGAGGGACTCGCCGTACAATGAGCAGTTCTTC
.	TRBJ2-7	TRBV7-9	few	CASSPPGSERTLYEQYF	TGTGCCAGCAGCCCGCCGGGTTCGGAAAGGACACTCTACGAGCAGTACTTC
.	TRBJ2-5	TRBV4-1	.	CASSQERARQETQYF	TGCGCCAGCAGCCAAGAGCGAGCGCGGCAAGAGACCCAGTACTTC
.	TRBJ1-1	TRBV16	.	CASERDTEAFF	TGTGCCAGCGAACGGGACACTGAAGCTTTCTTT
.	TRBJ1-5	TRBV7-2	.	CASSFGRGGKRTQHF	TGTGCCAGCAGCTTCGGCCGGGGGGGGAAGAGGACCCAGCATTTT
TRBD1	TRBJ1-5	TRBV19	.	CASAETGDRNQPQHF	TGTGCCAGTGCCGAGACAGGGGACCGCAATCAGCCCCAGCATTTT
.	TRBJ2-1	TRBV5-1	.	CASRMTASSYNEQFF	TGCGCCAGCAGGATGACCGCTAGCTCCTACAATGAGCAGTTCTTC
.	TRBJ2-5	TRBV6-5	.	CASSTWAEGLETQYF	TGTGCCAGCAGTACATGGGCCGAGGGTTTAGAGACCCAGTACTTC
TRBD2	TRBJ2-1	TRBV18	.	CASSPDRRLAGVHVNEQFF	TGTGCCAGCTCACCGGACCGACGACTAGCGGGAGTTCATGTGAATGAGCAGTTCTTC
.	TRBJ2-1	TRBV29-1	.	CSAAALAPNEQFF	TGCAGCGCCGCAGCGCTAGCCCCCAATGAGCAGTTCTTC
TRBD1	TRBJ2-2	TRBV27	.	CASSPTGAFGELFF	TGTGCCAGCAGCCCAACAGGGGCCTTCGGGGAGCTGTTTTTT
TRBD1	TRBJ2-1	TRBV11-2	.	CASSLVGTGSYNEQFF	TGTGCCAGCAGCTTAGTAGGGACAGGGAGCTACAATGAGCAGTTCTTC
TRBD1	TRBJ2-7	TRBV29-1	.	CSVEDQGDTYYEQYF	TGCAGCGTTGAAGATCAGGGGGACACCTACTACGAGCAGTACTTC
TRBD1	TRBJ1-5	TRBV29-1	once	CSVVQGANQPQHF	TGCAGCGTTGTACAGGGGGCAAATCAGCCCCAGCATTTT
.	TRBJ2-1	TRBV5-1	.	CASSPGDSYNEQFF	TGCGCCAGCAGCCCGGGGGACAGCTACAATGAGCAGTTCTTC
.	TRBJ2-5	TRBV9	.	CASSVGQLQGETQYF	TGTGCCAGCAGCGTAGGTCAACTCCAGGGTGAGACCCAGTACTTC
.	TRBJ1-3	TRBV24-1	.	CATSDLDRGNTIYF	TGTGCCACCAGTGATTTAGACAGGGGAAACACCATATATTTT
TRBD2	TRBJ2-3	TRBV10-3	.	CAILAGGTDTQYF	TGTGCCATCCTAGCGGGTGGCACAGATACGCAGTATTTT
.	TRBJ2-7	TRBV7-9	.	CASSPQTSSYEQYF	TGTGCCAGCAGCCCCCAAACGAGCTCCTACGAGCAGTACTTC
TRBD1	TRBJ2-3	TRBV25-1	.	CASSERDRVIDTQYF	TGTGCCAGCAGTGAAAGGGACAGGGTAATAGATACGCAGTATTTT
.	TRBJ1-1	TRBV27	.	CASSLSLGGLSEAFF	TGTGCCAGCAGTTTATCGTTGGGGGGTCTATCTGAAGCTTTCTTT
TRBD1	TRBJ1-1	TRBV7-6	.	CASSNRGREEAFF	TGTGCCAGCAGCAACAGGGGTCGGGAAGAAGCTTTCTTT
.	TRBJ2-7	TRBV29-1	.	CSVYRGGEQYF	TGCAGCGTTTACAGGGGGGGCGAGCAGTACTTC
.	TRBJ1-2	TRBV4-3	.	CASSQEVRTHYTF	TGCGCCAGCAGCCAAGAAGTAAGGACTCACTACACCTTC
TRBD1	TRBJ1-4	TRBV6-5	.	CASTRQGLNEKLFF	TGTGCCAGCACCCGACAGGGTTTAAATGAAAAACTGTTTTTT
.	TRBJ1-2	TRBV12-3/TRBV12-4	.	CASRTAGIYGYTF	TGTGCCAGTCGTACAGCGGGAATCTATGGCTACACCTTC
.	TRBJ2-3	TRBV18	.	CASSPRGADTQYF	TGTGCCAGCTCACCACGGGGGGCAGATACGCAGTATTTT
.	TRBJ1-1	TRBV12-5	once	CATGTSGANTEAFF	TGTGCTACCGGAACCTCAGGGGCGAACACTGAAGCTTTCTTT
TRBD1	TRBJ1-3	TRBV2	.	CASSEKRTGGNTIYF	TGTGCCAGCAGTGAAAAAAGGACAGGAGGAAACACCATATATTTT
.	TRBJ1-2	TRBV18	.	CASSPPTGVRVYGYTF	TGTGCCAGCTCACCACCGACCGGGGTAAGGGTCTATGGCTACACCTTC
.	TRBJ1-4	TRBV28	.	CASSSGRRGEKLFF	TGTGCCAGCAGTTCTGGCAGGCGGGGTGAAAAACTGTTTTTT